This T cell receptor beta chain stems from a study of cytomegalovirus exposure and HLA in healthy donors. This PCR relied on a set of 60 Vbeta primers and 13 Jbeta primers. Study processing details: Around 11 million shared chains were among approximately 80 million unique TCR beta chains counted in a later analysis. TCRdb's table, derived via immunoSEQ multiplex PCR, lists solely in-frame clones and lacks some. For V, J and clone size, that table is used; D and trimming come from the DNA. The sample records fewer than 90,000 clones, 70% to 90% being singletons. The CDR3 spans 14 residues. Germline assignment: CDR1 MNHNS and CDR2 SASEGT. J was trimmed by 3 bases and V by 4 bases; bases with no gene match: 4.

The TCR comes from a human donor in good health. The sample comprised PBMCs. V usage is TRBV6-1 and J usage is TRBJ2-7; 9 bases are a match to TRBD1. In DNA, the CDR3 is TGTGCCAGCAGTGCGGGACAGGGTGGCTACGAGCAGTACTTC. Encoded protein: CASSAGQGGYEQYF.